This T cell receptor (beta chain) was retrieved from a study of blood T cell repertoires in COVID-19. This table comes from immunoSEQ multiplex PCR, and its TCRdb copy is limited to in-frame clones, with some not included. The sample has 65,000 to 90,000 clones, approximately 86% seen once. This CDR3 contains 15 residues. Looked up from germline, CDR1 is SGHNT and CDR2 is YYREEE (reference sequence). V shed 4 bases and J shed 0 bases, with 11 bases lying between them. The clonotype was recovered from an elderly man with COVID-19, enrolled during active disease. The chain links TRBV5-4 to TRBJ1-5; D perhaps matches TRBD1 (5 bases). The source material was peripheral blood. CDR3 nucleotides: TGTGCCAGCAGCGAGTGGGGGGTTAGCAATCAGCCCCAGCATTTT. Translating it yields CASSEWGVSNQPQHF.